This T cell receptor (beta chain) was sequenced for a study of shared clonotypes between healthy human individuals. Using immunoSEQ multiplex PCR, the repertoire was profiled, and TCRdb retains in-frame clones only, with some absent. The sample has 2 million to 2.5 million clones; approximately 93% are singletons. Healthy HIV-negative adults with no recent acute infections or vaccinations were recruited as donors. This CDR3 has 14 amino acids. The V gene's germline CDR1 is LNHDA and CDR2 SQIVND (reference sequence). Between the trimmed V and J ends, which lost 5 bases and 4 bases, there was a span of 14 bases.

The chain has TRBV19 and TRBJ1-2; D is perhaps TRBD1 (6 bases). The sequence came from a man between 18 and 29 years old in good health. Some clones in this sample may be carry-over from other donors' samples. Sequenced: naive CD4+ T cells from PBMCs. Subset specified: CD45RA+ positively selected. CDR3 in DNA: TGTGCCAGTAGTCCCCGGACAGAAGCCTATGGCTACACCTTC. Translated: CASSPRTEAYGYTF.